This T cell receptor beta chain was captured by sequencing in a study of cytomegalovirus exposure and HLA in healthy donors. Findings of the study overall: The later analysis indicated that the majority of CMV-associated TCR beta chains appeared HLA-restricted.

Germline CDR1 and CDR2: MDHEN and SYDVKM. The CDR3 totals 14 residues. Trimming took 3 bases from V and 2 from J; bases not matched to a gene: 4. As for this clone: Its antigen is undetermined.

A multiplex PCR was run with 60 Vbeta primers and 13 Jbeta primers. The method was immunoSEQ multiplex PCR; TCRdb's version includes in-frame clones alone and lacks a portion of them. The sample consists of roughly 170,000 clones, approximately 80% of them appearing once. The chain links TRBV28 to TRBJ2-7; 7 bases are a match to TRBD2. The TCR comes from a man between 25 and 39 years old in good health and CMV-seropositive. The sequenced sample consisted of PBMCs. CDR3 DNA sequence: TGTGCCAGCAGTTTTACCAGCGGGGCCTACGAGCAGTACTTC. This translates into CASSFTSGAYEQYF.